This record covers a single T cell receptor (beta chain). Its antigen is not known. Data came from immunoSEQ multiplex PCR; TCRdb stores just in-frame clones and leaves some out. Among 130,000 to 150,000 clones listed, about 92% were seen once. The data were obtained in a study of T cell responses to AZD1222 COVID-19 vaccine. General study findings and limits: There were mostly white British donors and more females than males, and clonal diversity was possibly underestimated. Breadth and depth of Spike-specific TCRs rose after two AZD1222 doses. Targeting of unmutated variant regions was reportedly seen in nearly half of spike-specific TCRs.

V gave up 3 bases and J gave up 7 bases, with 13 bases separating them. The germline gives CDR1 DFQATT, CDR2 SNEGSKA (reference sequence). The CDR3 runs 13 residues. The material was peripheral blood, obtained on day 0 of AZD1222 vaccination. The V gene is TRBV20-1, the J gene TRBJ1-3; possible D gene TRBD1, 6 bases. The origin of this receptor is an adult in good health. CDR3 DNA sequence: TGCAGTGCTAGTACGGGGGCTAGGAACACCATATATTTT. Protein: CSASTGARNTIYF.